These 27 T cell receptor beta chains were all obtained from the same sample, sequenced in a study of beta chain features in type 1 diabetes. Broader study findings: All four CD4+ subsets of Type 1 diabetes patients contained TCRB CDR3s that were moderately but significantly shorter.

Reverse transcribing all isolated RNA meant expressed TCRB transcripts were sequenced. The repertoire was sequenced with immunoSEQ multiplex PCR; TCRdb's copy has only in-frame clones and lacks some. The repertoire has a few hundred thousand clones, 20% to 25% of them found once; the top ten carry 0.012%. These TCRs are of unknown antigen specificity. The material sequenced was naive CD4+ T cells from blood. The origin of the receptors is a woman aged 25 to 39 with type 1 diabetes.

In its sample, this clone was seen a few times. The CDR3, as DNA: TGTGCCAGCAGCTTAGGCCCACACAATGAAAAACTGTTTTTT. Protein: CASSLGPHNEKLFF. The gene calls are TRBV7-9 and TRBJ1-4; D gene uncertain. Germline V gene sequence: CDR1 SEHNR, CDR2 FQNEAQ (reference sequence). The CDR3 has 14 residues. Trimming removed 1 base from V and 5 bases from J, with 8 bases in between.

J is TRBJ2-7 and V is TRBV30; 10 bases agree with TRBD2. CDR1 is GTSNPN, CDR2 SVGIG, per germline (reference sequence). There are 16 residues in the CDR3. The junction had 5 bases not matched to a gene; V was cut back by 0 bases and J by 0 bases. The CDR3 sequence: CAWSVPSGGASYEQYF. CDR3 DNA sequence: TGTGCCTGGAGTGTTCCTAGCGGGGGTGCCTCCTACGAGCAGTACTTC.

This sequence joins TRBV10-3 and TRBJ2-6, with D hard to call. V lost 2 bases and J lost 0, with 5 bases in between. From germline, CDR1 is ENHRY and CDR2 SYGVKD. The CDR3 is made up of 15 amino acids. The CDR3 DNA reads as TGTGCCATCAGTGAGGGCGGCTCTGGGGCCAACGTCCTGACTTTC. This codes for CAISEGGSGANVLTF.

J is TRBJ2-5 and V is TRBV4-2, with 8 bases identical to TRBD1. V dropped 6 bases and J dropped 2; count of bases not matched to a gene: 8. This CDR3 is 15 amino acids long. CDR1 is LGHNA and CDR2 is YNFKEQ in the germline V gene. The CDR3: CASSNSRDRQETQYF. The DNA for the CDR3 is TGTGCCAGCAGTAACAGTCGGGACAGGCAAGAGACCCAGTACTTC.

This clone came up a few times. The V and J genes are TRBV7-3 and TRBJ1-1; D not certain. Germline V gives CDR1 SGHTA, CDR2 FQGTGA. Trimming removed 4 bases at V and 1 base at J, with 7 bases between. The CDR3 covers 13 residues. CDR3 sequence reads: CASSSLGNTEAFF. Here the CDR3 DNA reads TGTGCCAGCAGCTCCCTAGGGAACACTGAAGCTTTCTTT.

This clone was seen a few times. The chain couples TRBV27 to TRBJ1-1, with TRBD1 identical over 9 bases. Germline V gives CDR1 MNHEY, CDR2 SMNVEV (reference sequence). After removal of 3 bases from V and 4 bases from J, the junction contained 3 bases not matched to a gene. CDR3 length: 14 residues. CDR3 nucleotide sequence: TGTGCCAGCAGTTTGGACAGGGGAATCACTGAAGCTTTCTTT. Protein sequence: CASSLDRGITEAFF.

The gene calls are TRBV7-3 and TRBJ2-7; D may be TRBD1 (6 bases). Germline values: CDR1 SGHTA, CDR2 FQGTGA. The CDR3 is made up of 15 amino acids. The V gene lost 8 bases and the J gene lost 6 bases, with 23 bases spanning the gap. Written as DNA, the CDR3 is TGTGCCAGCGCCGCCTTACAGGGTGGGGGCGCCGAGCAGTACTTC. Its translation is CASAALQGGGAEQYF.

The V call is TRBV11-3, the J call TRBJ2-7; the match to TRBD1 covers 8 bases. CDR3 length equals 16 residues. The junction had 10 bases not matched to a gene; V was cut back by 3 bases and J by 3 bases. Germline V gives CDR1 SGHNT, CDR2 YENEEA. CDR3 residues: CASSLSSGTGYYEQYF. Here the CDR3 DNA reads TGTGCCAGCAGCTTGTCCTCTGGGACAGGCTACTACGAGCAGTACTTC.

The table lists this clone with a few counts. V gene TRBV30 combines with J gene TRBJ1-1; no definite D call. This CDR3 has 12 amino acids. Germline loops: CDR1 GTSNPN, CDR2 SVGIG (reference sequence). The germline V and J ends were trimmed by 2 bases and 3 bases, with 7 bases remaining between them. As DNA, the CDR3 is TGTGCCTGGAGTAGGAGAGACACTGAAGCTTTCTTT. The encoded protein is CAWSRRDTEAFF.

The chain couples TRBV7-3 to TRBJ2-1; 9 bases fit TRBD2. The junction had 8 bases not matched to a gene; V was cut back by 3 bases and J by 8 bases. Germline CDR1 SGHTA, CDR2 FQGTGA. The CDR3 contains 15 residues. Written as DNA, the CDR3 is TGTGCCAGCAGCTTCGGGACTAGCCGGTCGGATGAGCAGTTCTTC. Its translation is CASSFGTSRSDEQFF.

Only a few counts were recorded for this clone. The V call is TRBV14, the J call TRBJ2-7; 9 bases match TRBD1. V gave up 4 bases and J gave up 6 bases; unmatched junction bases: 4. Germline V CDR1 and CDR2: SGHDN, FVKESK. The CDR3 totals 13 residues. The CDR3 DNA sequence: TGTGCCAGCAGCCGGACAGGGGTTCGCGAGCAGTACTTC. Its translation: CASSRTGVREQYF.

The rearrangement links TRBV4-1 to TRBJ2-7; 12 nucleotides line up with TRBD2. Germline CDR1 is MGHRA and CDR2 is YSYEKL. The length of the CDR3 is 16 residues. The V gene end was trimmed by 3 bases and the J gene end by 4 bases; junction bases not matched to a gene: 7. For the CDR3, the DNA is TGCGCCAGCAGCCAGCCGACTAGCGGGAGCTATTACGAGCAGTACTTC. Translating it yields CASSQPTSGSYYEQYF.

The chain joins TRBV28 to TRBJ2-7; 9 bases align to TRBD2. The germline V gene has CDR1 MDHEN and CDR2 SYDVKM. The CDR3 totals 13 residues. The trim removed 5 bases at V and 6 bases at J, leaving 5 bases unmatched. The CDR3 coding sequence is TGTGCCAGCAGTATAGGGACTAGCAGCGAGCAGTACTTC. This encodes CASSIGTSSEQYF.

The V call is TRBV5-1, the J call TRBJ2-1; D might be TRBD1 (6 bases). Deletions cut 4 bases from V and 8 bases from J, with 13 bases between. This CDR3 has 13 amino acids. Germline V lookup: CDR1 SGHRS, CDR2 YFSETQ. The CDR3 here is CASSAQQGDEQFF. The CDR3 DNA sequence: TGCGCCAGCAGCGCCCAACAGGGAGATGAGCAGTTCTTC.

This clone has just a few counts. V and J are TRBV6-6 and TRBJ2-1; 12 nucleotides agree with TRBD2. V dropped 6 bases and J dropped 6; count of bases not matched to a gene: 6. Germline V gene data show CDR1 as MNHNY and CDR2 as SVGAGI (reference sequence). The CDR3 totals 15 residues. The CDR3 region is CASRPGLAGSNEQFF. The CDR3 DNA reads TGTGCCAGCAGACCCGGACTAGCGGGATCCAATGAGCAGTTCTTC.

This clone was seen a handful of times. The chain joins TRBV28 to TRBJ2-7; no clear D gene. V lost 10 bases and J 2 bases, leaving 12 bases between the germline ends. CDR1 and CDR2 from the germline V gene are MDHEN and SYDVKM. This CDR3 contains 12 residues. The CDR3 DNA reads as TGTGCCATCAAGCGCGGTCCCTACGAGCAGTACTTC. Its translation: CAIKRGPYEQYF.

The chain is built from TRBV5-6 and TRBJ1-2, with D tentatively TRBD1 (6 bases). Trimming cost V 4 bases and J 7 bases, with 11 bases left between them. This CDR3 spans 12 amino acids. Germline V lookup: CDR1 SGHDT, CDR2 YYEEEE. The DNA for the CDR3 is TGTGCCAGCAGCCGTCAGGGGCGTGGCTACACCTTC. It specifies CASSRQGRGYTF.

A few counts support this clone. The rearrangement uses TRBV30 and TRBJ2-1; D ambiguous. Between the trimmed V and J ends, which lost 4 bases and 5 bases, there was a span of 9 bases. CDR1 is GTSNPN and CDR2 is SVGIG in the germline V gene (reference sequence). There are 12 residues in the CDR3. The CDR3 DNA follows: TGTGCCTGGACCATCCGGGACAATGAGCAGTTCTTC. Amino acid sequence: CAWTIRDNEQFF.

The chain combines TRBV5-1 with TRBJ2-1, with D unclear. Germline-derived CDR1 and CDR2 are SGHRS and YFSETQ. The CDR3 runs 12 residues. Trimming took off 4 bases at V and 8 bases at J, with 10 bases between the two ends. Here the CDR3 reads CASSLNLDEQFF. In nucleotides, the CDR3 is TGCGCCAGCAGCCTAAACTTGGATGAGCAGTTCTTC.

The rearrangement uses TRBV19 and TRBJ2-4; 8 nucleotides line up with TRBD2. V gave up 7 bases and J gave up 8 bases; unmatched junction bases: 13. Germline V gene lookup returns CDR1 LNHDA and CDR2 SQIVND (reference sequence). The CDR3 is 15 amino acids. The CDR3 is CASTVISSGSYIQYF. The CDR3 DNA reads as TGTGCCAGTACCGTTATTTCGAGCGGGAGCTACATTCAGTACTTC.

This clone was counted only a few times. As DNA, the CDR3 is TGTGCCAGCAGCTTAAGCAATCCTAGCGGAGGTAACAATGAGCAGTTCTTC. This translates into CASSLSNPSGGNNEQFF. The V call is TRBV7-3, the J call TRBJ2-1; 7 bases line up with TRBD2. The V and J ends lost 1 base and 5 bases, in that order; junction bases with no gene match: 11. Germline assignment: CDR1 SGHTA and CDR2 FQGTGA. The CDR3 loop spans 17 amino acids.

The chain couples TRBV5-1 to TRBJ2-2, with 9 bases lining up with TRBD1. Germline V gene sequence: CDR1 SGHRS, CDR2 YFSETQ. V shed 5 bases and J 4 bases; nucleotides not matched to a gene: 6. This CDR3 is built from 15 residues. The CDR3 nucleotides are TGCGCCAGCAGGCCTGGACAGGGGAGCACCGGGGAGCTGTTTTTT. It translates to CASRPGQGSTGELFF. The full variable domain, completed using reference TRBV5-1 and TRBJ2-2, is KAGVTQTPRYLIKTRGQQVTLSCSPISGHRSVSWYQQTPGQGLQFLFEYFSETQRNKGNFPGRFSGRQFSNSRSEMNVSTLELGDSALYLCASRPGQGSTGELFFGEGSRLTVL.

This clone was observed a few times. V gene TRBV28 combines with J gene TRBJ1-2; TRBD1 matches 8 bases. The CDR3 is 13 residues long. Germline V gives CDR1 MDHEN, CDR2 SYDVKM. The V gene end was trimmed by 6 bases and the J gene end by 8 bases; junction bases not matched to a gene: 8. The CDR3 nucleotides read TGTGCCAGCAGGCTGACAGGGGCCAGAGGCTACACCTTC. Translated: CASRLTGARGYTF.

This clone was observed a handful of times. The CDR3 nucleotides are TGTGCCAGCAGCCTACTGAACACCGGGGAGCTGTTTTTT. Translation gives CASSLLNTGELFF. The V call is TRBV7-2, the J call TRBJ2-2; D not resolved. This CDR3 region has 13 residues. The germline gives CDR1 SGHTA, CDR2 FQGNSA. V lost 5 bases and J lost 1, with 5 bases in between.

A few counts support this clone. CDR3 sequence reads: CASSDRGAAYGYTF. The CDR3 DNA reads TGTGCCAGCAGCGACCGGGGGGCGGCCTATGGCTACACCTTC. The chain carries TRBV5-4 and TRBJ1-2, with D perhaps matching TRBD1 (6 bases). CDR1 and CDR2 (germline): SGHNT, YYREEE (reference sequence). This CDR3 is built from 14 residues. The V end was cut by 4 bases, the J end by 4 bases, with 14 bases between.

V usage is TRBV20-1 and J usage is TRBJ1-2; D ambiguous. Trimming took 7 bases from V and 7 from J, leaving 10 bases between them. The CDR3 contains 10 residues. Germline CDR1 DFQATT, CDR2 SNEGSKA (reference sequence). CDR3 DNA sequence: TGCAGTGTTGGGGAGGGTGGCTACACCTTC. This encodes CSVGEGGYTF.

The V and J genes are TRBV19 and TRBJ2-5, with 8 bases matching TRBD1. The CDR3 has 14 amino acids. The germline V gene encodes CDR1 LNHDA and CDR2 SQIVND (reference sequence). J gave up 5 bases and V 8 bases, and 10 bases lay outside the gene matches. The DNA for the CDR3 is TGTGCCAGTCGAAAGACAGGGGAAGAGGAGACCCAGTACTTC. Protein product: CASRKTGEEETQYF.